The clone carrying this T cell receptor beta chain was seen many times. Antigen specificity is unknown. This entry is derived from a study of early T cells in non-severe SARS-CoV-2 infection. Study in general: Investigators sequenced bulk RNA drawn from unsorted whole blood, and chains remained unpaired.

Findings of the study overall: Lookups in VDJdb leaned toward anti-spike CD8 responses and missed private and CD4 specificities.

Individual cDNA molecules were tagged with unique molecular identifiers, the study reported. TCRdb analysed the 5' RACE reads with MiXCR anew, one entry per CDR3 protein. There are about 30,000 distinct CDR3 sequences in the sample; about 5% occur only once, and around 3.8% lies in the top ten. The germline V and J ends were trimmed by 5 bases and 10 bases, with 11 bases remaining between them. Germline assignment: CDR1 SGHAT and CDR2 FQNNGV. The CDR3 totals 11 residues. J is TRBJ1-2 and V is TRBV11-2; maybe TRBD1 (6 bases). The sequence was collected from an adult who was a healthcare worker with PCR-confirmed SARS-CoV-2 infection or an uninfected control (not recorded which). Sequencing was carried out using whole blood. As DNA, the CDR3 is TGTGCCAGCAGCCTAGGACAGCTCTACACCTTC. This encodes CASSLGQLYTF.